The 16 T cell receptor beta chains presented below share a single source sample, sequenced in a study of human T cells and chemical hapten exposure. From the 5' RACE reads, TCRdb called clonotypes with MiXCR, one entry per CDR3 protein. The sample holds about 140,000 distinct CDR3 sequences; approximately 4% are singletons and the top ten take approximately 1.3%. Total RNA was isolated from unfractionated whole blood. These receptors all stem from a female donor in good health.

The chain uses TRBV6-5 and TRBJ2-7; D may match TRBD1 or TRBD2 (5 bases each). The CDR3 consists of 17 residues. Looked up from germline, CDR1 is MNHEY and CDR2 is SVGAGI. Trimming shortened V by 2 bases and J by 0 bases, and 17 bases separated the two germline ends. Here the CDR3 DNA reads TGTGCCAGCAGTTACATCCGAGGGGAACGACTCTCCTACGAGCAGTACTTC. Amino acid sequence: CASSYIRGERLSYEQYF.

This clonotype was detected many times. CDR3 residues: CASSKGTENTEAFF. Here the CDR3 DNA reads TGTGCCAGCAGCAAAGGGACAGAGAACACTGAAGCTTTCTTT. The chain combines TRBV12-3 or TRBV12-4 with TRBJ1-1; the match to TRBD1 covers 7 bases. V was clipped by 6 bases and J by 1 base; unmatched bases: 5. This CDR3 spans 14 amino acids.

This clonotype occurred a few times. The V call is TRBV5-4, the J call TRBJ1-3, with D hard to call. This CDR3 is built from 12 residues. Per germline, CDR1 SGHNT and CDR2 YYREEE (reference sequence). Trimming removed 5 bases at V and 4 bases at J, with 7 bases between. The CDR3, as DNA: TGTGCCAGCAGTACCCGCGGAAACACCATATATTTT. It encodes CASSTRGNTIYF.

The genes are TRBV20-1 and TRBJ2-1; 10 bases are shared with TRBD2. V trimming: 0 bases; J trimming: 2 bases; junction bases outside the gene matches: 4. Per the germline V gene, CDR1 is DFQATT and CDR2 is SNEGSKA (reference sequence). The CDR3 runs to 16 residues. CDR3 amino acids: CSARDDSGGTYNEQFF. CDR3 coding DNA: TGCAGTGCTAGAGACGATAGCGGGGGGACCTACAATGAGCAGTTCTTC.

In its sample, this clonotype was seen many times. V usage is TRBV4-3 and J usage is TRBJ2-3; TRBD1 is a possible D gene (5 bases). Looked up from germline, CDR1 is LGHNA and CDR2 is YSLEER. The CDR3 runs 17 residues. Between the trimmed V and J ends, which lost 0 bases and 4 bases, there was a span of 17 bases. CDR3: CASSQDPGLRTPDTQYF. In DNA, the CDR3 is TGCGCCAGCAGCCAAGATCCGGGCTTAAGGACACCAGATACGCAGTATTTT.

The table lists this clonotype with many counts. This rearrangement joins TRBV6-6 to TRBJ2-7; tentative D call: TRBD2 (5 bases). Per the germline V gene, CDR1 is MNHNY and CDR2 is SVGAGI (reference sequence). Trimming shortened V by 3 bases and J by 6 bases, and 21 bases separated the two germline ends. The CDR3 runs 16 residues. The CDR3 region is CASSYRPHGVRSEQYF. The CDR3 bases are TGTGCCAGCAGTTATCGACCTCACGGGGTTCGGAGCGAGCAGTACTTC.

The chain is built from TRBV20-1 and TRBJ2-3; D perhaps matches TRBD2 (6 bases). The CDR3 consists of 16 residues. The germline CDR1 and CDR2 sequences are DFQATT and SNEGSKA (reference sequence). Trimming removed 3 bases at V and 1 base at J, with 17 bases between. In DNA form, the CDR3 reads TGCAGTGCTAGTTGGCGGGGCAAGTCCGGCACAGATACGCAGTATTTT. It encodes CSASWRGKSGTDTQYF.

This clonotype came up many times. The chain carries TRBV7-9 and TRBJ1-5; no firm D call. The germline V and J ends were trimmed by 3 bases and 0 bases, with 12 bases remaining between them. The CDR3 contains 16 residues. Germline CDR1 reads SEHNR; CDR2 reads FQNEAQ (reference sequence). CDR3 in DNA: TGTGCCAGCAGCTTTGTATCGGGGAGTAGCAATCAGCCCCAGCATTTT. It translates to CASSFVSGSSNQPQHF.

The CDR3 DNA reads as TGTGCCTGGAGTCGCACTGGCCGGGCGGTCTATGGCTACACCTTC. Protein product: CAWSRTGRAVYGYTF. V usage is TRBV30 and J usage is TRBJ1-2; D is uncertain. The V gene's germline CDR1 is GTSNPN and CDR2 SVGIG (reference sequence). V was clipped by 2 bases and J by 4 bases, with 17 bases between them. This CDR3 is built from 15 residues. The whole variable domain, filled in from reference TRBV30 and TRBJ1-2, reads SQTIHQWPATLVQPVGSPLSLECTVEGTSNPNLYWYRQAAGRGLQLLFYSVGIGQISSEVPQNLSASRPQDRQFILSSKKLLLSDSGFYLCAWSRTGRAVYGYTFGSGTRLTVV.

This clonotype was seen ten or more times. The rearrangement uses TRBV5-4 and TRBJ1-1, with unresolved D. Germline loops: CDR1 SGHNT, CDR2 YYREEE (reference sequence). Trimming removed 4 bases at V and 4 bases at J, with 17 bases between. This CDR3 comprises 15 residues. CDR3 region: CASSLTGRPFTEAFF. CDR3 nucleotides: TGTGCCAGCAGCCTAACCGGACGACCGTTCACTGAAGCTTTCTTT.

In its sample, this clonotype was seen a few times. The V call is TRBV7-8, the J call TRBJ2-7; tentative D call: TRBD1 (6 bases). V was trimmed by 0 bases and J by 1 base, leaving 16 bases between them. CDR1 and CDR2 (germline): SGHVS, FQNEAQ. The CDR3 has 17 amino acids. This CDR3 is CASSLAPPYRVSYEQYF. The CDR3 DNA reads as TGTGCCAGCAGCTTAGCCCCCCCCTACAGGGTTTCCTACGAGCAGTACTTC.

The table lists this clonotype with many counts. The chain joins TRBV2 to TRBJ1-1; 10 bases align to TRBD1. Unmatched junction bases numbered 4, after V lost 6 bases and J lost 0 bases. Germline lookup yields CDR1 SNHLY and CDR2 FYNNEI. This CDR3 contains 15 residues. The CDR3 DNA reads as TGTGCCAGCAGAGCGGGACAGGGGATGAACACTGAAGCTTTCTTT. Its protein is CASRAGQGMNTEAFF.

This clonotype was observed at least ten times. The chain couples TRBV6-4 to TRBJ2-2; no firm D call. The germline gives CDR1 MRHNA, CDR2 SNTAGT. CDR3 length: 13 residues. Trimming shortened V by 3 bases and J by 1 base, and 3 bases separated the two germline ends. DNA of the CDR3: TGTGCCAGCAGTGAGGGGAACACCGGGGAGCTGTTTTTT. Its translation is CASSEGNTGELFF.

This clonotype was recorded many times. J is TRBJ2-6 and V is TRBV5-1, with a possible D match to TRBD2 (5 bases). The CDR3 has 15 residues. CDR1 is SGHRS and CDR2 is YFSETQ in the germline V gene. V lost 4 bases and J 2 bases, leaving 10 bases between the germline ends. The DNA of the CDR3 is TGCGCCAGCAGCCCTCTAGCAACTGGGGCCAACGTCCTGACTTTC. This codes for CASSPLATGANVLTF.

This clonotype was detected many times. The CDR3 nucleotides read TGCGCCAGCAGCCAAGACGGTGTAGGGTACGAGCAGTACTTC. Translation: CASSQDGVGYEQYF. This rearrangement joins TRBV4-1 to TRBJ2-7, with unresolved D. In germline, CDR1 is MGHRA, CDR2 YSYEKL. The V end was cut by 0 bases, the J end by 4 bases, with 10 bases between. The CDR3 has 14 amino acids.

This clonotype was observed at least ten times. The chain couples TRBV29-1 to TRBJ1-1; no reliable D call. V was trimmed by 1 base and J by 3 bases, leaving 9 bases between them. From germline, CDR1 is SQVTM and CDR2 ANQGSEA. CDR3 length: 13 amino acids. The CDR3 DNA reads as TGCAGCGTTGAAGTACTCCCCGACACTGAAGCTTTCTTT. Residues: CSVEVLPDTEAFF.